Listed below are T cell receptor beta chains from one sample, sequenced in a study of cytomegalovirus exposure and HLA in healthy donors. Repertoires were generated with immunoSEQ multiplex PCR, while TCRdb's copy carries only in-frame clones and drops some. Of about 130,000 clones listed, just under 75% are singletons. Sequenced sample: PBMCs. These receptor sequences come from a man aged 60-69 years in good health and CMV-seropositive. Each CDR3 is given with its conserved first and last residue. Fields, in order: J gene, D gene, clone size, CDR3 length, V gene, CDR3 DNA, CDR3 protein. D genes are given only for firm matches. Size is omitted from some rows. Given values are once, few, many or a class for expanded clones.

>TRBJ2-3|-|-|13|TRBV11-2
TGTGCCAGCAGCCGAACGGGACTAGATACGCAGTATTTT
CASSRTGLDTQYF
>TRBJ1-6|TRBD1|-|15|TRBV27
TGTGCCAGCAGAGGTGGACAGGGGATCAATTCACCCCTCCACTTT
CASRGGQGINSPLHF
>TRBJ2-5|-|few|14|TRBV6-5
TGTGCCAGCAGGCACAGGGGGGGTAGGGAGACCCAGTACTTC
CASRHRGGRETQYF
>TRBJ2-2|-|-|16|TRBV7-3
TGTGCCAGCAGCTGGGGCGGGGCGGCGAACACCGGGGAGCTGTTTTTT
CASSWGGAANTGELFF
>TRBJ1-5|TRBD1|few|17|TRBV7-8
TGTGCCAGCAGCCAGACAGGGGGCAATAATGCGGCCCAGCCCCAGCATTTT
CASSQTGGNNAAQPQHF
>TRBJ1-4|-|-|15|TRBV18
TGTGCCAGCTCACCCCAACAGGGAACGAATGAAAAACTGTTTTTT
CASSPQQGTNEKLFF
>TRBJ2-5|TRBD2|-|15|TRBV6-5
TGTGCCAGCAGTTCCCTACTAGCGTACCAAGAGACCCAGTACTTC
CASSSLLAYQETQYF
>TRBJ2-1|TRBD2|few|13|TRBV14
TGTGCCAGCAGCCAACGCGGGACTAGCCCGGGGTTCTTC
CASSQRGTSPGFF
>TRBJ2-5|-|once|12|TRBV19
TGTGCCAGTAGGAGCAGGGGTGGGACCCAGTACTTC
CASRSRGGTQYF
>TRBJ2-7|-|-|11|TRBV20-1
TGCAGTGCTAGACCCGGCTACGAGCAGTACTTC
CSARPGYEQYF
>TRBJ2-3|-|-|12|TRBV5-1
TGCGCCAGCAGCTCCTACACAGATACGCAGTATTTT
CASSSYTDTQYF
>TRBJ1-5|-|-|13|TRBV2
TGTGCCAGCGTAAGATCCGGACTTTATCCCCAGCATTTT
CASVRSGLYPQHF
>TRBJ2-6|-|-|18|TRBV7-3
TGTGCCAGCAGTCTGGTGGCTAGCAAATATGCTGGGGCCAACGTCCTGACTTTC
CASSLVASKYAGANVLTF
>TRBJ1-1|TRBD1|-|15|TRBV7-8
TGTGCCAGCAGCGCCCAGGGACAGTTGAACACTGAAGCTTTCTTT
CASSAQGQLNTEAFF
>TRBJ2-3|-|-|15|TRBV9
TGTGCCAGCAGCGCCTCCCCGAACAGGAAAGATACGCAGTATTTT
CASSASPNRKDTQYF
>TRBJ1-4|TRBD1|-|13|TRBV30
TGTGCCTGGAGTTTCAACAGGGGTGAAAAACTGTTTTTT
CAWSFNRGEKLFF
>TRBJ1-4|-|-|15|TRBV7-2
TGTGCCAGCAGCTTAGATCAGGGTACTAATGAAAAACTGTTTTTT
CASSLDQGTNEKLFF
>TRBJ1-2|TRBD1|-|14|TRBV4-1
TGCGCCAGCAGCCCGGGACAGGGCAAATATGGCTACACCTTC
CASSPGQGKYGYTF
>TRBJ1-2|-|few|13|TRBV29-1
TGCAGCGTTGAGGGGCAGGGAAGGATCGGCTACACCTTC
CSVEGQGRIGYTF
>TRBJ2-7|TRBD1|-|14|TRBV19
TGTGCCAGTAGTATCAGGGGGTTTCCCTACGAGCAGTACTTC
CASSIRGFPYEQYF
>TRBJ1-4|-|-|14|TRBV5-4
TGTGCCAGCAGCTGGGGAGGGACTAATGAAAAACTGTTTTTT
CASSWGGTNEKLFF
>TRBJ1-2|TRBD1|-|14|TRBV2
TGTGCCACCGCAGGGGGCCATACCAACTATGGCTACACCTTC
CATAGGHTNYGYTF
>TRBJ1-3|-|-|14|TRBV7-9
TGTGCCAGCATGAGAGGGAGCACTGGAAACACCATATATTTT
CASMRGSTGNTIYF
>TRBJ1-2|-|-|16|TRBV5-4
TGTGCCAGCAGCTTGGTGAGCAGGTTAGGTTTGAATGGCTACACCTTC
CASSLVSRLGLNGYTF
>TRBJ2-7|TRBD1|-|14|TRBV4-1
TGCGCCAGCAGCCAAGATAACAGGGGGTACGAGCAGTACTTC
CASSQDNRGYEQYF
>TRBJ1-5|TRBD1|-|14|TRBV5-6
TGTGCCAGCAGCCTCCAGGGGGGAGGTCAGCCCCAGCATTTT
CASSLQGGGQPQHF
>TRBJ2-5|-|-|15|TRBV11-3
TGTGCCAGCAGCTCCTCGGCGGGGTACCAAGAGACCCAGTACTTC
CASSSSAGYQETQYF
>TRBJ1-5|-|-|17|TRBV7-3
TGTGCCAGCAGCTGGGGGCCCCGACAGGATAGCAATCAGCCCCAGCATTTT
CASSWGPRQDSNQPQHF
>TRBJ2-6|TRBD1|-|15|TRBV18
TGTGCCAGCTCTCGGGACAGTTCTGGGGCCAACGTCCTGACTTTC
CASSRDSSGANVLTF
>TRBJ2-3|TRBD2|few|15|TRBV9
TGTGCCACCGGGGGGAGGGCGGGGGGCACAGATACGCAGTATTTT
CATGGRAGGTDTQYF
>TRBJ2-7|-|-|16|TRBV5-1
TGCGCCAGCAGCTTTAGGGGGGGGCGGAGGAGCTACGAGCAGTACTTC
CASSFRGGRRSYEQYF
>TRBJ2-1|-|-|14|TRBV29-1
TGCAGCGCTCGGGGGATGAGCTCCTACAATGAGCAGTTCTTC
CSARGMSSYNEQFF